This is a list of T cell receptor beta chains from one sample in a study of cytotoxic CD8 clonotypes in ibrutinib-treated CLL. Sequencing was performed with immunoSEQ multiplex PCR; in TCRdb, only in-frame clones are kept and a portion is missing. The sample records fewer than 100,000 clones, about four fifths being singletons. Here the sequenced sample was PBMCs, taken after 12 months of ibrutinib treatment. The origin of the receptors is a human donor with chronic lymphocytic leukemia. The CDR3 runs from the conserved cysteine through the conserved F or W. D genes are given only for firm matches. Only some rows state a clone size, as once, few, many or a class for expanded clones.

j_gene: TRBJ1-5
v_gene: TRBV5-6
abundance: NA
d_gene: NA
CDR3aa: CASSLGVWQPQHF
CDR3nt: TGTGCCAGCAGCTTGGGGGTTTGGCAGCCCCAGCATTTT

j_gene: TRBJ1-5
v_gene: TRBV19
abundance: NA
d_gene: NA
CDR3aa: CASSIGGDSNQPQHF
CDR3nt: TGTGCCAGTAGTATAGGGGGAGATAGCAATCAGCCCCAGCATTTT

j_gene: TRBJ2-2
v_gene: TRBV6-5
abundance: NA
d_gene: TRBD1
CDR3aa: CATRRDTGDTGELFF
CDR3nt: TGTGCCACTCGTCGGGACACAGGGGACACCGGGGAGCTGTTTTTT

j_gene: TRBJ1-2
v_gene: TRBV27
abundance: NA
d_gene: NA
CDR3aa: CASSRAGSTFGYTF
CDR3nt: TGTGCCAGCAGTCGGGCAGGCTCTACCTTTGGCTACACCTTC

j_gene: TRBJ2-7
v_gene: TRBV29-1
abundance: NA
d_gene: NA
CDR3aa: CSVVRASSLAEQYF
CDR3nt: TGCAGCGTTGTCCGGGCCTCCTCCCTCGCCGAGCAGTACTTC

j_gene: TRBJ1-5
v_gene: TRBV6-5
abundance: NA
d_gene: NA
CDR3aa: CASSIGLYQHF
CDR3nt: TGTGCCAGCAGTATCGGGCTGTACCAGCATTTT

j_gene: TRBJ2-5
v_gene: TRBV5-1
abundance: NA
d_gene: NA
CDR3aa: CASSPMSSVGETQYF
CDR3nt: TGCGCCAGCAGCCCCATGTCTAGCGTGGGAGAGACCCAGTACTTC

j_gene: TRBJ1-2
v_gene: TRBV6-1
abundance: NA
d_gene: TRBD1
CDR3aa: CASSEWGGQPNYGYTF
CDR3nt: TGTGCCAGCAGTGAATGGGGGGGACAGCCTAACTATGGCTACACCTTC

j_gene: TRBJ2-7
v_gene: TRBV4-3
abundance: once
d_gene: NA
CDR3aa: CARSQTSPTYEQYF
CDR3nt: TGCGCCAGGAGCCAAACATCCCCTACCTACGAGCAGTACTTC

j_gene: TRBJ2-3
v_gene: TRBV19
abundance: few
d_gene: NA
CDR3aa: CARHRTPTAGTDTQYF
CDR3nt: TGTGCCAGGCACCGGACCCCGACCGCCGGCACAGATACGCAGTATTTT

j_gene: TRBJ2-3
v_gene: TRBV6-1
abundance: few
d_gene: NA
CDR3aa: CASSGRVWGTDTQYF
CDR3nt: TGTGCCAGCAGTGGGAGGGTTTGGGGCACAGATACGCAGTATTTT

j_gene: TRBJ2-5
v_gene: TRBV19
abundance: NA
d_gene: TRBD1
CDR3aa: CASSIRPGTGGPEYF
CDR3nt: TGTGCCAGTAGTATAAGGCCGGGGACAGGGGGCCCGGAGTACTTC

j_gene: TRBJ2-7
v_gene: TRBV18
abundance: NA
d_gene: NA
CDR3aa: CASSPDDYEQYF
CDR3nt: TGTGCCAGCTCGCCGGACGACTACGAGCAGTACTTC

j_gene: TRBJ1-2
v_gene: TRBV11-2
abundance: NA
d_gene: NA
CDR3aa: CASSLFLTVGYTF
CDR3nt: TGTGCCAGCAGCTTATTTCTGACTGTGGGCTACACCTTC

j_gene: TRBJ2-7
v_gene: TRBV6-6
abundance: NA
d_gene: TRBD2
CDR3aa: CASRLPSGGAGQYF
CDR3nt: TGTGCCAGCAGGCTCCCTAGCGGGGGGGCCGGGCAGTACTTC

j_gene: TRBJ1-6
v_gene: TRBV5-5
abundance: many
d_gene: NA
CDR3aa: CASQTAGSSPLHF
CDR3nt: TGTGCCAGCCAGACCGCGGGGAGTTCACCCCTCCACTTT

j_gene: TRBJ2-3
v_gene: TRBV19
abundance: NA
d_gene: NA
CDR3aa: CASSGLGERDRDTQYF
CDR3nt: TGTGCCAGTAGTGGGCTGGGGGAGCGGGACAGGGATACGCAGTATTTT

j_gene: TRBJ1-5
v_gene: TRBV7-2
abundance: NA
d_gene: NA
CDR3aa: CASSLAGGVNQPQHF
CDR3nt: TGTGCCAGCAGCTTAGCGGGGGGGGTCAATCAGCCCCAGCATTTT

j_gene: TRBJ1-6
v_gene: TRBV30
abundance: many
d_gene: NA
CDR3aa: CAWSASGNSPLHF
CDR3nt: TGTGCCTGGAGTGCATCCGGCAATTCACCCCTCCACTTT

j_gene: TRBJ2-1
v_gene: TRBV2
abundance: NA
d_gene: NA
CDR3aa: CASSDLDGQFF
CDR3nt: TGTGCCAGCAGTGATCTGGACGGGCAGTTCTTC

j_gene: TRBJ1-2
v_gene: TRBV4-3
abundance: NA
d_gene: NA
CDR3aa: CASSLTAQAGGYTF
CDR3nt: TGCGCCAGCAGCCTAACCGCGCAGGCGGGGGGCTACACCTTC

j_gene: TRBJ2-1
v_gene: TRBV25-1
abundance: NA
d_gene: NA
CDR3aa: CASSPKVGGGRGEQFF
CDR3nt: TGTGCCAGCAGTCCAAAGGTCGGGGGCGGGAGAGGTGAGCAGTTCTTC

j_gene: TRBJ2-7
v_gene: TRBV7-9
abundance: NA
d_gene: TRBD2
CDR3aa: CASSLVSGGYEQYF
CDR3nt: TGTGCCAGCAGCTTAGTTAGCGGGGGCTACGAGCAGTACTTC

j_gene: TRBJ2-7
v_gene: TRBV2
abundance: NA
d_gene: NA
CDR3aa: CASSGSATPTYEQYF
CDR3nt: TGTGCCAGCAGTGGTTCGGCCACTCCGACCTACGAGCAGTACTTC

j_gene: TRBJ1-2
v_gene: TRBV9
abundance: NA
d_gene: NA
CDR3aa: CASSALGGYTF
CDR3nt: TGTGCCAGCAGCGCGCTAGGAGGCTACACCTTC

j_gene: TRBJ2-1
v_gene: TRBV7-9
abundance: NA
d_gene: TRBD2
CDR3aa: CASSPPLAGGLYNEQFF
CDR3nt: TGTGCCAGCAGCCCCCCGCTAGCGGGAGGGTTATACAATGAGCAGTTCTTC

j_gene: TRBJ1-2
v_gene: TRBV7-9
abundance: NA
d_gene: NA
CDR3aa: CASSRRGSGGGYTF
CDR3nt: TGTGCCAGCAGCCGGAGGGGCTCTGGAGGCGGCTACACCTTC

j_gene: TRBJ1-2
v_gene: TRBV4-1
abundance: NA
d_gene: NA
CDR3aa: CASSQEWGHYGYTF
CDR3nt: TGCGCCAGCAGCCAAGAATGGGGTCACTATGGCTACACCTTC

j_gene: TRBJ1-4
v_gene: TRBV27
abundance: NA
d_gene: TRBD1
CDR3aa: CASSLRAYRGPQARNEKLFF
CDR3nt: TGTGCCAGCAGTTTAAGGGCCTACAGGGGGCCGCAGGCCCGGAATGAAAAACTGTTTTTT

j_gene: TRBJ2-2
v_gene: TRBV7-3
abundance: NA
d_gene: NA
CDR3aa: CASSTPNTGELFF
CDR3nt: TGTGCCAGCAGCACTCCAAACACCGGGGAGCTGTTTTTT

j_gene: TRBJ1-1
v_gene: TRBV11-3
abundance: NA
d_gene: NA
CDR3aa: CASSLAENTEAFF
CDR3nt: TGTGCCAGCAGTTTAGCAGAGAACACTGAAGCTTTCTTT

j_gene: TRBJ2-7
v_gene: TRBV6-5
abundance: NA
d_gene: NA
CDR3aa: CASSRQREQYF
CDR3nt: TGTGCCAGCAGCCGACAGCGCGAGCAGTACTTC

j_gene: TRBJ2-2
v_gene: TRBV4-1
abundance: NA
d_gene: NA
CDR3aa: CASSHASGTTLNTGELFF
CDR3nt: TGCGCCAGCAGCCACGCCTCCGGGACCACCTTGAACACCGGGGAGCTGTTTTTT

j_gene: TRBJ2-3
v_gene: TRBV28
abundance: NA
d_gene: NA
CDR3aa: CASGGYTDTQYF
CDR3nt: TGTGCCAGCGGGGGCTACACAGATACGCAGTATTTT

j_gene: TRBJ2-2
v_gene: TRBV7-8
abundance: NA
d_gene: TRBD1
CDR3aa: CASSLDGGTGAAGELFF
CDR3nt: TGTGCCAGCAGCTTAGACGGGGGGACAGGGGCGGCCGGGGAGCTGTTTTTT

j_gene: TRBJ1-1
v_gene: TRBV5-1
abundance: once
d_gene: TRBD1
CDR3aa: CASSPHGTGGPEAFF
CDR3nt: TGCGCCAGCAGCCCCCACGGGACAGGGGGCCCTGAAGCTTTCTTT

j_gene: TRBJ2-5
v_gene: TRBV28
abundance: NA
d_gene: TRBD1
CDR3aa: CASSVRDRGRGETQYF
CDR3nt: TGTGCCAGCAGTGTCCGGGACAGGGGGCGTGGGGAGACCCAGTACTTC

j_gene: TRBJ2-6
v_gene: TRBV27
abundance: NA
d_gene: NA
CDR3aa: CASSRGPHDHSLSGANVLTF
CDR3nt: TGTGCCAGCAGCCGAGGGCCCCACGACCACTCTCTCTCTGGGGCCAACGTCCTGACTTTC

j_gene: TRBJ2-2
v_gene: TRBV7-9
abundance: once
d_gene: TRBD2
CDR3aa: CASSFGLAAGELFF
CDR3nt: TGTGCCAGCAGCTTCGGGCTAGCGGCGGGGGAGCTGTTTTTT

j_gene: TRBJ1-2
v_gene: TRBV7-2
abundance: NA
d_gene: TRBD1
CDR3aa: CASSQGQAYGYTF
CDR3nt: TGTGCCAGCAGCCAGGGACAGGCCTATGGCTACACCTTC

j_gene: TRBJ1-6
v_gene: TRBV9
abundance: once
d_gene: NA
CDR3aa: CASSVGGGVGSPLHF
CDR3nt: TGTGCCAGCAGCGTAGGGGGCGGGGTGGGTTCACCCCTCCACTTT

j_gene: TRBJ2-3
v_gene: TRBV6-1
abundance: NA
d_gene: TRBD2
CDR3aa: CASSEGLAGGFADTQYF
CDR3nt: TGTGCCAGCAGTGAAGGACTAGCGGGAGGGTTTGCAGATACGCAGTATTTT

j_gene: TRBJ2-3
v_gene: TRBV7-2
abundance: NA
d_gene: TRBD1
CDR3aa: CASSPGTAYSDTQYF
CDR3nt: TGTGCCAGCAGCCCCGGGACAGCCTACTCAGATACGCAGTATTTT

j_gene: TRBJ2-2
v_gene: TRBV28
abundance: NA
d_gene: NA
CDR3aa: CASSPWETGELFF
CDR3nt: TGTGCCAGCAGTCCTTGGGAGACCGGGGAGCTGTTTTTT

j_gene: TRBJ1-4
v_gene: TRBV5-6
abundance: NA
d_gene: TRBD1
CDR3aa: CASSLATGEKLFF
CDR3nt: TGTGCCAGCAGCTTGGCGACAGGGGAAAAACTGTTTTTT

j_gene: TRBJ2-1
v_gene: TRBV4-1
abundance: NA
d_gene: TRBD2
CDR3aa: CASSQGPPTSGRAGGEQFF
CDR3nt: TGCGCCAGCAGCCAAGGTCCCCCGACTAGCGGGAGGGCCGGGGGTGAGCAGTTCTTC

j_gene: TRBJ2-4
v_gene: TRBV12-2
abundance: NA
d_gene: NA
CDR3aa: CASRPPVGNIQYF
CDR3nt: TGTGCAAGTCGCCCACCCGTGGGGAACATTCAGTACTTC

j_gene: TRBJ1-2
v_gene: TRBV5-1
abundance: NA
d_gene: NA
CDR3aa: CASSLAGQGAYGYTF
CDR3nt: TGCGCCAGCAGCTTGGCGGGGCAGGGTGCCTATGGCTACACCTTC

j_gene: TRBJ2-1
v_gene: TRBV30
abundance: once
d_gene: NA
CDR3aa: CAWREGVDSRSYNEQFF
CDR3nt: TGTGCCTGGAGAGAGGGGGTAGACAGCCGCTCCTACAATGAGCAGTTCTTC

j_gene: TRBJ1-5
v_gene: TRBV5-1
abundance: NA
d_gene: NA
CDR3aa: CASSLDGSPNQPQHF
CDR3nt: TGCGCCAGCAGCTTGGACGGCAGCCCTAATCAGCCCCAGCATTTT

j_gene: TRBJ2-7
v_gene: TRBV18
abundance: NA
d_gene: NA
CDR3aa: CASSVAPGAYEQYF
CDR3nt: TGTGCCAGCTCTGTGGCCCCTGGGGCCTACGAGCAGTACTTC

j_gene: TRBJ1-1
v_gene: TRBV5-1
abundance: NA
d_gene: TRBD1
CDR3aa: CASSLGRDRGQGDTEAFF
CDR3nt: TGCGCCAGCAGCTTGGGTCGGGACAGGGGGCAGGGGGACACTGAAGCTTTCTTT

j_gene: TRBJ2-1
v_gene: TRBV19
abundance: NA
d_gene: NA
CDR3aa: CASSPSRWNEQFF
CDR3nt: TGTGCCAGTAGCCCGTCGCGTTGGAATGAGCAGTTCTTC